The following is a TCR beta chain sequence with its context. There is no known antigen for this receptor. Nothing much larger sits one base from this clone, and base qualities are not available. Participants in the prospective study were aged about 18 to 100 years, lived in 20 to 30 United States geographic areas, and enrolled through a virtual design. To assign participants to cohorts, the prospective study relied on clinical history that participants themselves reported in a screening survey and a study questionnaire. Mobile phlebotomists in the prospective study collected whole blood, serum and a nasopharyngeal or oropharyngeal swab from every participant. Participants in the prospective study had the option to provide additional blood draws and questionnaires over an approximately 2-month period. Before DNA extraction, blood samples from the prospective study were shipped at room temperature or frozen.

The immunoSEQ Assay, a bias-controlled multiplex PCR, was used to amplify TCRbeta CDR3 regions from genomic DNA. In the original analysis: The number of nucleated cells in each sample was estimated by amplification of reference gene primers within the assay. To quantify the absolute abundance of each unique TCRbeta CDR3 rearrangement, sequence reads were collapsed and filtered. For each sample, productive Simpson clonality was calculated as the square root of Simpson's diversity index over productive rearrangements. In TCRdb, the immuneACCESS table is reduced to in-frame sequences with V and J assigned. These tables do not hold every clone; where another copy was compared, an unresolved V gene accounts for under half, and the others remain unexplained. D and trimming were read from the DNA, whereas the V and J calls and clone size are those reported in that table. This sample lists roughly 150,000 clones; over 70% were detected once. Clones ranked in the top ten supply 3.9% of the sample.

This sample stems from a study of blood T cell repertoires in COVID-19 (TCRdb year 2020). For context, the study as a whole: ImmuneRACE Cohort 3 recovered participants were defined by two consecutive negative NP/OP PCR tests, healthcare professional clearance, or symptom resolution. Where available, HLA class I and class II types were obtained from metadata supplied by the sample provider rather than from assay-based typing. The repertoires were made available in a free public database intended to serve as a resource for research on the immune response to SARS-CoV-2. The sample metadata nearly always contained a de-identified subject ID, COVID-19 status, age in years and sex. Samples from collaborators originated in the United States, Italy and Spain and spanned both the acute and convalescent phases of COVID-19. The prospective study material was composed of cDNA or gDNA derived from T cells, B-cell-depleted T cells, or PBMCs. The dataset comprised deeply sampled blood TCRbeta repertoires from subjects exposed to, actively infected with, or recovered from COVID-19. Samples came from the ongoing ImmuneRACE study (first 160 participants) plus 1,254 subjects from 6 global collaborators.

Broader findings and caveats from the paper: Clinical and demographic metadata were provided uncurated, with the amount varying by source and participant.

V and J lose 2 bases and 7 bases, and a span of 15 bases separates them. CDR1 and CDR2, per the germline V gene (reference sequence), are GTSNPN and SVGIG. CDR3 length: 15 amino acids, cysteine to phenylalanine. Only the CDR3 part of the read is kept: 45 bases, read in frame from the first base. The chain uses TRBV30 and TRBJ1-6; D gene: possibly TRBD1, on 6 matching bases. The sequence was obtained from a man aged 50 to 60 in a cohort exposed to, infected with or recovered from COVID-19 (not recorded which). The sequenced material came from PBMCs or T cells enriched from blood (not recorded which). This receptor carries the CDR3 CAWSKTGSSNSPLHF. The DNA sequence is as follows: TGTGCCTGGAGTAAAACAGGGTCCTCCAATTCACCCCTCCACTTT.